The T cell receptor (beta chain) under discussion was sequenced for a study of blood T cell repertoires in COVID-19. Study details: T cells, B-cell-depleted T cells, or PBMCs supplied cDNA or gDNA.

As handled by the study authors: Estimated nucleated cell counts came from reference gene primer amplification. TCRdb's table, derived via immunoSEQ multiplex PCR, lists solely in-frame clones and lacks some. V, J and clone size are taken as reported in that table, and D and trimming were inferred from the DNA itself. The profile shows over 300,000 clones, more than 70% of them singletons. With regard to this clone: An end of the junction does not agree with germline; a read error may underlie this.

The germline V gene has CDR1 SSHAT and CDR2 FNYEAQ (reference sequence). This CDR3 contains 13 residues. Specimen: peripheral blood. This sequence originates from a man aged 40-55 years with acute or convalescent COVID-19. The chain carries TRBV7-7 and TRBJ2-7; a weak D match, TRBD1 (6 bases). The chain's CDR3 is CASSLEDSYEQYF. Written as DNA, the CDR3 is TGTGCTAGCAGCTTAGAGGACAGCTACGAGCAGTACTTC.